This T cell receptor (beta chain) is drawn from a study of blood T cell repertoires in COVID-19 (dated by TCRdb to about 2020). Study-wide context: Recovered participants in ImmuneRACE Cohort 3 were defined by two consecutive negative NP/OP PCR tests, clearance by a healthcare professional, or resolution of symptoms. The collaborator samples originated in the United States, Italy and Spain and spanned the acute and convalescent phases of COVID-19. The material from the prospective study consisted of cDNA or gDNA derived from T cells, B-cell-depleted T cells, or PBMCs. The dataset comprised deeply sampled blood TCRbeta repertoires from subjects exposed to, actively infected with, or recovered from COVID-19. The repertoires were made available in a free public database intended to serve as a resource for research on the immune response to SARS-CoV-2. The samples were drawn from two sources: the first 160 participants of the ongoing ImmuneRACE study, and 950 to 1,500 subjects contributed by 6 global collaborators. The sample metadata nearly always contained a de-identified subject ID, COVID-19 status, age in years and sex. HLA class I and class II types, where available, came from metadata supplied by the sample provider rather than from assay-based typing.

According to the germline V gene (reference sequence), CDR1 reads LGHDT and CDR2 reads YNNKEL. V is clipped by 0 bases and J by 1 base, and the sequence between their germline boundaries is 10 bases long. The CDR3, from cysteine to phenylalanine, totals 15 residues. Kept here is only the CDR3 DNA, which spans 45 bases and is read in frame from base 1. Overall study outcomes, separate from this receptor: Clinical and demographic metadata were provided uncurated, with the amount varying by source and participant.

In the prospective study, participants were roughly 18 to 100 years old, resided in about two dozen geographic areas of the United States, and were enrolled through a virtual design. Cohort assignment in the prospective study relied on participant-reported clinical history from a screening survey and a study questionnaire. In the prospective study, whole blood, serum and a nasopharyngeal or oropharyngeal swab were collected from each participant by mobile phlebotomists. Over a roughly two-month period, participants in the prospective study had the option of providing additional blood draws and questionnaires. Blood samples from the prospective study were shipped frozen or at room temperature prior to DNA extraction. TCRbeta CDR3 regions were amplified from genomic DNA using the immunoSEQ Assay, a bias-controlled multiplex PCR. Under the source paper's analysis protocol: Within the assay, amplification of reference gene primers was used to estimate how many nucleated cells each sample contained. To quantify the absolute abundance of each unique TCRbeta CDR3 rearrangement, sequence reads were collapsed and filtered. For each sample, productive Simpson clonality was calculated as the square root of Simpson's diversity index across productive rearrangements. This is the immuneACCESS table as TCRdb keeps it, with only in-frame sequences that have V and J called. A part of the clones is gone; compared with another copy, unresolved V genes explain less than half, and the rest is unexplained. The V and J calls and clone size are taken from that table; D and trimming were inferred from the DNA. This sample lists roughly 230,000 clones; roughly 84% were detected once. The ten largest clonotypes hold around 7% of the sample.

Concerning this clone: It has no known antigen specificity. No much larger clone is present one base from it, and per-base qualities are unavailable.

The clonotype originates from a young man in a cohort exposed to, infected with or recovered from COVID-19 (not recorded which). Sequenced material: PBMCs or T cells enriched from blood (not recorded which). This chain joins TRBV3-1 (or the pseudogene TRBV3-2) to TRBJ2-7; no D gene call is confident. The CDR3 has the sequence CASSQDHSYSYEQYF. At the DNA level, the sequence is TGTGCCAGCAGCCAAGATCACAGCTATTCCTACGAGCAGTACTTC.